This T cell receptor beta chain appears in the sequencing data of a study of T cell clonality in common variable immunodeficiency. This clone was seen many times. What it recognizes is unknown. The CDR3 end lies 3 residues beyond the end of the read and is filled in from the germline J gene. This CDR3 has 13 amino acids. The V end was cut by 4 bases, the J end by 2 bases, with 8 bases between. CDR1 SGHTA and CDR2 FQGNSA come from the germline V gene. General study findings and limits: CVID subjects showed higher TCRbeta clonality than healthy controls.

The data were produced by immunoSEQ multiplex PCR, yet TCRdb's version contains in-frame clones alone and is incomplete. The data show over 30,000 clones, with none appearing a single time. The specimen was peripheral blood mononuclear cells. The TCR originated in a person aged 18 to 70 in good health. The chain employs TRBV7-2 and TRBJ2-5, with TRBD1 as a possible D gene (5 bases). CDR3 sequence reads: CASSSRVQETQYF. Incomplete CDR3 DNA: TGTGCCAGCAGCTCCAGGGTTCAAGAGACC.